The clone carrying this T cell receptor beta chain has just a few counts. The sample comes from a study of blood T cell repertoires in COVID-19. Study details: COVID-19 samples collected from the United States, Italy and Spain covered acute and convalescent phases. From T cells, B-cell-depleted T cells, or PBMCs came the material, which was cDNA or gDNA.

Participant age was roughly 18 to 95 years, and participants resided in fewer than 25 US areas. Participants' own reports of clinical history determined their cohort assignment. Clones were sequenced by immunoSEQ multiplex PCR, and TCRdb holds only the in-frame ones, with some missing. In the table there are around 300,000 clones, 85% to 90% of which are singletons. The clonotype comes from a woman aged 18-30 years with acute COVID-19. The sample comprised PBMCs or T cells enriched from blood (not recorded which).

CDR3 sequence reads: CSVEGTVYGYTF. CDR3 nucleotide sequence: TGCAGCGTTGAAGGGACAGTCTATGGCTACACCTTC. The chain links TRBV29-1 to TRBJ1-2, with D maybe TRBD1 (6 bases). Germline V CDR1 and CDR2: SQVTM, ANQGSEA. The CDR3 is 12 residues long. Trimming took 1 base from V and 4 from J, leaving 7 bases between them. Together with reference TRBV29-1 and TRBJ1-2, the CDR3 gives the full variable domain: SAVISQKPSRDICQRGTSLTIQCQVDSQVTMMFWYRQQPGQSLTLIATANQGSEATYESGFVIDKFPISRPNLTFSTLTVSNMSPEDSSIYLCSVEGTVYGYTFGSGTRLTVV.